These T cell receptor beta chains were read from a single sample in a study of cytomegalovirus exposure and HLA in healthy donors. Sequenced by immunoSEQ multiplex PCR; TCRdb stores in-frame clones only, minus some. The sample has 65,000 to 95,000 clones, more than 60% seen once. The sequenced sample consisted of PBMCs. Receptor source: a human donor in good health. Both conserved end residues are part of each CDR3. A D gene is named only where the DNA matches it firmly. Clone size is given for some rows only: seen once, a few or many times, or a class if the clone is expanded.

j_call d_call cdr3_length clone_size v_call cdr3_nt cdr3_aa
TRBJ2-5 . 14 few TRBV2 TGTGCCAGCATTTTCAGCCCCGAGGGAGAGACCCAGTACTTC CASIFSPEGETQYF
TRBJ1-5 . 15 . TRBV27 TGTGCCAGCAGTTCCTACGAGCAGGAGGGGCAGCCCCAGCATTTT CASSSYEQEGQPQHF
TRBJ2-1 TRBD1 18 . TRBV7-9 TGTGCCAGCAGCTTGGACAGGGGAAAGACTAGCTCCTACAATGAGCAGTTCTTC CASSLDRGKTSSYNEQFF
TRBJ2-3 . 14 . TRBV19 TGTGCCAGTGGAGGGGGGGGGACGGCAGATACGCAGTATTTT CASGGGGTADTQYF
TRBJ2-7 . 14 . TRBV6-5 TGTGCCAGCAGGGGGGTAGGGGGGGCAGACGAGCAGTACTTC CASRGVGGADEQYF
TRBJ2-1 TRBD2 17 once TRBV5-6 TGTGCCAGCAGCTTGGCCTGGCGCGGGAGCTCCTACAATGAGCAGTTCTTC CASSLAWRGSSYNEQFF
TRBJ1-3 . 14 . TRBV12-5 TGTGCTAGTGGTTTGGATCAGGGATTCGACACCATATATTTT CASGLDQGFDTIYF
TRBJ2-7 . 14 . TRBV9 TGTGCCAGCAGCGCCACACCAAACCACTACGAGCAGTACTTC CASSATPNHYEQYF
TRBJ2-5 TRBD1 13 . TRBV7-2 TGTGCCAGCAGCTTGGACAGGGGGGAGACCCAGTACTTC CASSLDRGETQYF
TRBJ2-5 TRBD1 15 . TRBV19 TGTGCCAGTAGTAGGCTGGACAGGGTTGCAGAGACCCAGTACTTC CASSRLDRVAETQYF
TRBJ2-7 . 14 . TRBV15 TGTGCCACCAGCAGCCCCGGGATCTCCTACGAGCAGTACTTC CATSSPGISYEQYF
TRBJ2-3 . 14 . TRBV7-2 TGTGCCAGCAGCGAAGGGATAGCGCCAGATACGCAGTATTTT CASSEGIAPDTQYF
TRBJ2-3 . 17 few TRBV4-1 TGCGCCAGCAGCCCCCGGGACACCTCTACTAGCACAGATACGCAGTATTTT CASSPRDTSTSTDTQYF
TRBJ1-5 . 14 . TRBV7-8 TGTGCCAGCAGCTTATTCCGGAGCAATCAGCCCCAGCATTTT CASSLFRSNQPQHF
TRBJ2-6 . 16 . TRBV4-3 TGCGCCAGCAGCCGCCAGGGTGACTCTGGGGCCAACGTCCTGACTTTC CASSRQGDSGANVLTF
TRBJ1-5 . 14 . TRBV6-1 TGTGCCAGCAGGCCAGGGCTTAGCAATCAGCCCCAGCATTTT CASRPGLSNQPQHF
TRBJ1-2 TRBD1 12 . TRBV29-1 TGCAGCGTTCCTACAGGGGGCTATGGCTACACCTTC CSVPTGGYGYTF
TRBJ2-7 . 15 . TRBV6-1 TGTGCCAGCAGTGAAGAGGAGACGGAACCCTACGAGCAGTACTTC CASSEEETEPYEQYF
TRBJ2-6 TRBD1 18 . TRBV13 TGTGCCAGCAGCCGTGGACAGGTGGCTCTCTCTGGGGCCAACGTCCTGACTTTC CASSRGQVALSGANVLTF
TRBJ1-3 . 16 . TRBV6-5 TGTGCCAGCAGTTACACCCCCCCGTACTCCGGAAACACCATATATTTT CASSYTPPYSGNTIYF
TRBJ2-7 TRBD1 14 . TRBV19 TGTGCCAGTACCCCCGACAGGGGGCTCAACGAGCAGTACTTC CASTPDRGLNEQYF
TRBJ1-5 . 14 . TRBV6-4 TGTGCCAGCAGTGAGGTGGAGGGGTTCCAGCCCCAGCATTTT CASSEVEGFQPQHF
TRBJ1-1 . 13 . TRBV5-6 TGTGCCAGCAGCCTCGGACAGTTTGCTGAAGCTTTCTTT CASSLGQFAEAFF
TRBJ1-5 TRBD1 15 . TRBV6-5 TGTGCCAGTAGCTCCGAGGGGGCGGGCAATCAGCCCCAGCATTTT CASSSEGAGNQPQHF
TRBJ1-5 . 14 . TRBV7-9 TGTGCCAGCAGCGCCAGCGGTAGCAATCAGCCCCAGAATTTT CASSASGSNQPQNF
TRBJ2-7 TRBD2 14 . TRBV27 TGTGCCAGCAGTCCAGGGACTAATGGCAACGAGCAGTACTTC CASSPGTNGNEQYF
TRBJ1-2 TRBD1 12 . TRBV2 TGTGCCAGGGCCGGGACAGGGAGTGGCTACACCTTC CARAGTGSGYTF
TRBJ2-1 TRBD2 13 once TRBV6-5 TGTGCCAGCAGTTATGGGGAGGGCGGGGAGCAGTTCTTC CASSYGEGGEQFF
TRBJ1-1 . 13 few TRBV10-2 TGCGCCAGCAGTCTCGGGGGGAGTGACGAAGCTTTCTTT CASSLGGSDEAFF
TRBJ2-2 . 15 . TRBV7-2 TGTGCCAGCAGCTTTCAGACTACAAACACCGGGGAGCTGTTTTTT CASSFQTTNTGELFF
TRBJ1-4 . 13 . TRBV18 TGTGCCAGCTCACCACGCAGCGGGGATGAACTGTTTTTT CASSPRSGDELFF
TRBJ2-7 TRBD1 15 . TRBV6-1 TGTGCCAGCAGTGAAACAGGGACAGGGGGCTACGAGCAGTACTTC CASSETGTGGYEQYF
TRBJ2-5 . 11 . TRBV20-1 TGCAGTGCTAGCTATCCAGAGACCCAGTACTTC CSASYPETQYF
TRBJ2-7 TRBD2 15 . TRBV2 TGTGCCAGCAGTGAGACGGGACTAGGTATCTACGAGCAGTACTTC CASSETGLGIYEQYF
TRBJ1-3 . 17 . TRBV4-1 TGCGCCAGCAGCCAAGATATCGGCGGCGGGTGGGGAAACACCATATATTTT CASSQDIGGGWGNTIYF
TRBJ2-1 . 14 . TRBV15 TGTGCCACCAGCAAGGGGGGGGACCACAATGAGCAGTTCTTC CATSKGGDHNEQFF
TRBJ1-5 TRBD1 18 . TRBV7-8 TGTGCCAGCAGCTTAGGGGACAGGGGGAAGTATAGCAATCAGCCCCAGCATTTT CASSLGDRGKYSNQPQHF
TRBJ2-7 . 17 . TRBV5-1 TGCGCCAGCAGCTTGGGAATGGCGCGGCTGAGCTCCTACGAGCAGTACTTC CASSLGMARLSSYEQYF
TRBJ1-3 . 14 few TRBV7-9 TGTGCCAGTAGGAGGGATTCCAGTGGAAACACCATATATTTT CASRRDSSGNTIYF
TRBJ1-1 . 21 . TRBV4-3 TGCGCCAGCAGCCAATTGCCTGGGGAGGGCGGATCTCTTATCTCGAACACTGAAGCTTTCTTT CASSQLPGEGGSLISNTEAFF
TRBJ2-7 TRBD1 14 few TRBV9 TGTGCCAGCAGCGTGGGACAGGGTCTCTACGAGCAGTACTTC CASSVGQGLYEQYF
TRBJ2-3 . 16 . TRBV30 TGTGCCTGGACCCCCTCACAGGGTTTATTGTCAGATACGCAGTATTTT CAWTPSQGLLSDTQYF
TRBJ1-1 . 13 . TRBV19 TGTGCCAGTAGTATTCAGGGGTACACTGAAGCTTTCTTT CASSIQGYTEAFF
TRBJ1-6 . 15 . TRBV13 TGTGCCAGCAGCCCCCAGGGCAGGGGAAGCTCACCCCTCCACTTT CASSPQGRGSSPLHF
TRBJ2-7 TRBD1 17 . TRBV18 TGTGCCAGCTCGGGCCAAGGGGGGCAGGGGGCCGCCTACGAGCAGTACTTC CASSGQGGQGAAYEQYF
TRBJ2-5 . 13 . TRBV18 TGTGCCAGCTCACCTTTAGCCCAAGAGACCCAGTACTTC CASSPLAQETQYF
TRBJ1-2 . 15 . TRBV7-9 TGTGCCAGCAGCTTAAGGGGCACCAAAGACTATGGCTACACCTTC CASSLRGTKDYGYTF
TRBJ1-5 . 12 . TRBV19 TGTGCCAGTAGTATCCCGACAGGCCCCCAGCATTTT CASSIPTGPQHF
TRBJ1-1 TRBD1 13 . TRBV10-3 TGTGCCACCGCGGGACAGGGCGGCACTGAAGCTTTCTTT CATAGQGGTEAFF
TRBJ1-1 TRBD1 13 . TRBV6-1 TGTGCCAGCATGACAGGGGTTGGCACTGAAGCTTTCTTT CASMTGVGTEAFF
TRBJ2-3 . 14 . TRBV5-1 TGCGCCAGCAGCTTAGGGGGTAGCACAGATACGCAGTATTTT CASSLGGSTDTQYF
TRBJ1-1 . 16 once TRBV7-9 TGTGCCAGCAGCTCCCCCCCCGCAGATTGGAACACTGAAGCTTTCTTT CASSSPPADWNTEAFF
TRBJ2-1 . 15 . TRBV9 TGTGCCAGCAGCGCCCGATTAGGACAGTTCAATGAGCAGTTCTTC CASSARLGQFNEQFF
TRBJ2-1 TRBD2 15 few TRBV6-5 TGTGCCAGCAGTTACAGAGCGGGGGGGCTGGGTGAGCAGTTCTTC CASSYRAGGLGEQFF
TRBJ2-7 . 16 . TRBV18 TGTGCCAGCTCACTCAGGGGCCGGGTAAGAACCTACGAGCAGTACTTC CASSLRGRVRTYEQYF
TRBJ1-2 . 12 few TRBV7-2 TGTGCCAGCAGCTTGTACAGCTATGGCTACACCTTC CASSLYSYGYTF
TRBJ1-1 TRBD1 15 . TRBV6-5 TGTGCCAGCAGTTACCTCGGGACAGATAACACTGAAGCTTTCTTT CASSYLGTDNTEAFF
TRBJ1-1 TRBD1 14 . TRBV7-9 TGTGCCAGCAGGCCCACAGGGGGCACCGCTGAAGCTTTCTTT CASRPTGGTAEAFF
TRBJ2-3 TRBD2 16 . TRBV7-2 TGTGCCAGCAGCGATCCCGGACTAGCCCCCACAGATACGCAGTATTTT CASSDPGLAPTDTQYF
TRBJ2-3 TRBD2 14 . TRBV7-2 TGTGCCAGCAGACTAGCGGGGGGGCCAGATACGCAGTATTTT CASRLAGGPDTQYF